This T cell receptor beta chain came from a study of cytomegalovirus exposure and HLA in healthy donors. Findings and caveats of the study: According to a subsequent analysis, TCR clusters identified in the first cohort showed a tendency to co-occur across the 100 to 150 validation repertoires. There were 150 to 200 TCR beta chains listed as cytomegalovirus-associated.

In germline, CDR1 is MNHNS, CDR2 SASEGT. This CDR3 is built from 16 residues. Trimming took 4 bases from V and 2 from J; bases not matched to a gene: 6. Assay: immunoSEQ multiplex PCR; the TCRdb copy retains only in-frame clones and omits some. The sample records 50,000 to 65,000 clones, more than 85% being singletons. A note on this clone: Its antigen is undetermined.

This receptor was identified in a woman aged 18 to 35 in good health and CMV-seropositive. What was sequenced was PBMCs. V usage is TRBV6-1 and J usage is TRBJ2-2, with TRBD2 matching over 8 bases. CDR3 nucleotides: TGTGCCAGCAGTGTCACTAGCGGACGTAACACCGGGGAGCTGTTTTTT. Translating it yields CASSVTSGRNTGELFF.